In this sample, the clone carrying this TCR beta chain is medium-sized. A library made for alpha chains picked up this beta chain off target, so its size means little. The CDR3 extends over 15 amino acids. V was clipped by 6 bases and J by 4 bases; unmatched bases: 7. Time point of the sample: sample taken at primary tumor resection. Unsorted whole RNA samples from tumor, nontumor lung or frozen PBMC were sequenced. The cohort: approximately 66 early-stage, untreated non-small cell lung cancer patients. This entry is derived from a study of spatial heterogeneity in lung cancer. Every individual TCR cDNA molecule carried its own unique molecular identifier, which allowed correction of PCR and sequencing errors. Each CDR3 protein gets one entry after TCRdb re-called the 5' RACE reads with MiXCR. The sample shows roughly 10,000 distinct CDR3 sequences, around 4% of them seen only once.

The sample consisted of normal lung tissue next to the tumor, taken at surgery. This TCR was recovered from a male donor with early-stage non-small cell lung cancer. The chain carries TRBV12-3 or TRBV12-4 and TRBJ1-2; 11 bases are a match to TRBD1. This CDR3 is CASRGQGEEIYGYTF. The CDR3 nucleotides are TGTGCCAGCAGGGGACAGGGGGAGGAGATCTATGGCTACACCTTC.